This entry is about one T cell receptor beta chain. Its antigen is still unknown. No qualities accompany the bases; no much larger clone lies one base away. The High Capacity cDNA Reverse Transcription Kit was used to reverse transcribe all of the isolated RNA, meaning that expressed TCRB transcripts were what got sequenced. Deep immunoSEQ sequencing was applied to naive, central memory and regulatory T cell samples, giving an average of about 3.4 million total reads per sample. Sorted cells were lysed in RLT buffer, and RNA was extracted using DNase-treated RNeasy Micro or Mini kits according to cell number. Each cell subset was processed on its own to prevent cross-contamination, while patient and healthy donor samples were processed together. The immunoSEQ multiplex PCR was used to amplify TCRB sequences from cDNA, generating 87-bp fragments that spanned the CDR3 region. Sequencing of the amplicons was performed on the Illumina HiSeq platform. Turning to the authors' computational methods: PCR bias was computationally corrected using synthetic template baselines, reads within Hamming distance 2 were collapsed, and singletons that could not be merged were discarded. By aligning reads against IMGT, V, D and J genes, CDR3 length, and insertions or deletions at six rearrangement sites were assigned. Within each subset, clonotype counts were normalized to sorted cell number, after which true diversity and Gini coefficients were computed with the tcR R package. Repertoire sharing was quantified using the overlap coefficient calculated on TCRB nucleotide sequences. As a proxy for the pre-selection repertoire, out-of-frame TCRB sequences from naive cells were analyzed. In TCRdb, the immuneACCESS table is reduced to in-frame sequences with V and J assigned. These tables do not hold every clone; where another copy was compared, an unresolved V gene accounts for under half, and the others remain unexplained. V, J and clone size were drawn from that table, and D and trimming were deduced from the DNA. Across this sample there are 200,000 to 300,000 clones, with approximately 10% seen only once. The top ten hold over 0.015% of the sample.

This sample was included in a study of beta chain features in type 1 diabetes listed by TCRdb under 2018. In the study overall: Mean age, gender distribution, total cell number and subset yield did not differ between patients and healthy donors. Whereas all 30 or so donors provided naive and central memory subsets, regulatory and stem cell-like memory subsets were isolated from just 8 patients and roughly eight healthy donors. A total of around 110,000,000 sorted cells were examined across all samples, and a strong correlation was observed between cell number per subset and RNA yield. In the study, TCRB repertoires of sorted circulating CD4+ T cell subsets from recently diagnosed type 1 diabetes patients were compared with those of matched healthy donors.

Overall results and qualifications from the work: Naive, central memory and regulatory TCRB repertoires appeared to be more similar among patients than among healthy donors. A moderate but significant shortening of TCRB CDR3 length was observed in type 1 diabetes patients in all four CD4+ subsets. Sequencing cDNA rather than genomic DNA could over-represent highly expressing activated cells, although activation and CD3 levels did not differ between groups. HLA sub-analyses involved small numbers of individuals, so any influence of HLA type on TCRB rearrangement remained unresolved. At VDJ recombination sites, type 1 diabetes patients had fewer insertions and more deleted nucleotides, which implies abnormalities in thymic rearrangement. Shorter templates might be favored by PCR, yet because patient and control samples were amplified and corrected together, any such skew would affect both groups equally.

Counted from cysteine to phenylalanine, this CDR3 has 13 amino acids. The DNA shown is the 39-base CDR3, in frame from base 1. Looking up the germline V gene (reference sequence) yields CDR1 MNHEY and CDR2 SMNVEV. V gives up 3 bases and J gives up 6 bases, and the segment between their germline ends measures 12 bases. Each donor gave one peripheral blood draw, averaging about 120 mL, which was collected into heparinised tubes. A BD FACSAria II was used to sort naive, central memory, regulatory and stem cell-like memory CD4+ T cells with a panel that included CD45RO, CCR7, CD25, CD127, CD95 and CD27. All sorted populations exceeded 98% purity. PBMCs were isolated right away by Lymphoprep density gradient centrifugation and were stained directly, without culture. So that batch effects would be minimized, each experiment stained and sorted samples in pairs, pairing one healthy donor with one patient.

The receptor was derived from a man aged 25 to 40 with type 1 diabetes. Here the chain combines TRBV27 and TRBJ2-7; TRBD1 could be the D gene, as 5 bases match. The sample taken for sequencing was naive CD4+ T cells from blood. In the paper's terms, the cell subset or site label means: true naive CD4+ T cells. CDR3 reads: CASSLRQGGEQYF. The DNA sequence follows: TGTGCCAGCAGTTTGCGGCAGGGCGGCGAGCAGTACTTC.